These 3 T cell receptor beta chains came from one sample sequenced in a study of neurological immune-mediated disorders. Each CDR3 protein is one row after TCRdb ran MiXCR on the 5' RACE reads. Found here are approximately 36,000 distinct CDR3 sequences, roughly 11% of them singletons; the top ten hold 3% to 4.5%. Time point noted: technical triplicate 1. Sample: PBMCs. The receptor set was obtained from a man aged 55 to 70 with HTLV-1-associated myelopathy (HAM/TSP).

A remark on this clonotype: An end of the junction differs from the germline gene, which may be a read error. The CDR3 DNA reads TGTGCCAGCAGCTTAGGCCCCGGGACCGTGGAGCTGTTTTTT. Protein product: CASSLGPGTVELFF. V gene TRBV7-2 combines with J gene TRBJ2-2; D possibly matches TRBD1 or TRBD2 (5 bases each). In germline, CDR1 is SGHTA, CDR2 FQGNSA. The CDR3 is 14 residues long.

This clonotype was seen many times. The chain joins TRBV20-1 to TRBJ2-5, with TRBD2 matching over 9 bases. In germline, CDR1 is DFQATT, CDR2 SNEGSKA (reference sequence). The length of the CDR3 is 17 residues. V was clipped by 0 bases and J by 5 bases; unmatched bases: 13. The CDR3 protein is CSAREWGAGGPGETQYF. Written as DNA, the CDR3 is TGCAGTGCTAGAGAATGGGGGGCGGGAGGGCCCGGTGAGACCCAGTACTTC.

This clonotype has at least ten counts. The rearrangement links TRBV12-3 or TRBV12-4 to TRBJ2-1, with 10 bases fitting TRBD2. Trimming at V came to 3 bases and at J to 0 bases, leaving 5 bases not matched to a gene. CDR3 size: 17 residues. Here the CDR3 reads CASSFRSSGSSYNEQFF. CDR3 in DNA: TGTGCCAGCAGTTTCCGATCTAGCGGGAGCTCCTACAATGAGCAGTTCTTC.